The clone carrying this T cell receptor (beta chain) appeared many times. Antigen unknown. The entry originates in a study of early T cells in non-severe SARS-CoV-2 infection. General study points: Anti-spike CD8 specificities were favored by VDJdb matching, whose results missed private and CD4 specificities.

TCRdb reprocessed the 5' RACE reads via MiXCR and lists one record per CDR3 protein. The profile shows around 80,000 distinct CDR3 sequences, under 15% of them singletons. The germline gives CDR1 SGHRS, CDR2 YFSETQ. This CDR3 comprises 12 residues. Trimming left V 0 bases short and J 3 bases short, with 3 bases between. Sequencing was carried out using whole blood. The V and J genes are TRBV5-1 and TRBJ1-2, with D uncertain. The sequence was obtained from an adult who was a healthcare worker with PCR-confirmed SARS-CoV-2 infection or an uninfected control (not recorded which). In DNA, the CDR3 is TGCGCCAGCAGCTTGGGGGACTATGGCTACACCTTC. Its translation is CASSLGDYGYTF.